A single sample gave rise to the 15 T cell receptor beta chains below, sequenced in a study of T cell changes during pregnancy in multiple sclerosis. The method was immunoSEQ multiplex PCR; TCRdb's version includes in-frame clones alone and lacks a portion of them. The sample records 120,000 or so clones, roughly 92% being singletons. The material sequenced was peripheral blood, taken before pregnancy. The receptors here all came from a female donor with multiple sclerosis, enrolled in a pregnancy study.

As DNA, the CDR3 is TGCAGCACTAGGGCACCTCTTACAGATACGCAGTATTTT. Protein: CSTRAPLTDTQYF. The chain is built from TRBV29-1 and TRBJ2-3, with a weak D call TRBD2 (5 bases). The V gene's germline CDR1 is SQVTM and CDR2 ANQGSEA. This CDR3 has 13 amino acids. The V and J ends lost 8 bases and 3 bases respectively, with 15 bases between them.

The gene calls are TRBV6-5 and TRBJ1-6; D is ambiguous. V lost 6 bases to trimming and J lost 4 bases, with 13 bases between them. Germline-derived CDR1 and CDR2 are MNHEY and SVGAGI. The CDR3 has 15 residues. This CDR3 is CASSTPGSYNSPLHF. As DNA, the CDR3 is TGTGCCAGCAGCACCCCGGGGTCGTATAATTCACCCCTCCACTTT.

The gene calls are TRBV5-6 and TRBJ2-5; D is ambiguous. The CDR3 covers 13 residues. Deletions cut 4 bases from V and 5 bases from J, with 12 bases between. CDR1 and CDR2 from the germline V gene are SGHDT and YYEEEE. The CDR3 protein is CASSPFAKETQYF. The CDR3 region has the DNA TGTGCCAGCAGCCCATTCGCGAAGGAGACCCAGTACTTC.

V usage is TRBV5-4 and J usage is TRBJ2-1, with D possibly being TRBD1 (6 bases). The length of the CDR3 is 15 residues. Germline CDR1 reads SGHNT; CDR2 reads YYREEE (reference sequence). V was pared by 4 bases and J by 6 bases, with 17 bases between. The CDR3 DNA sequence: TGTGCCAGCAGCGGCACAGGGCCTTTTACCAATGAGCAGTTCTTC. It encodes CASSGTGPFTNEQFF.

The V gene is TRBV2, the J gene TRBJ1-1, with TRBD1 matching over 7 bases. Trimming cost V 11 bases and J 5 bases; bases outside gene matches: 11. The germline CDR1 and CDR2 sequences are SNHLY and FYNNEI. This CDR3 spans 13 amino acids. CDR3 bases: TGTGCCTGCCGGGAGAGGGGGCTTACTGAAGCTTTCTTT. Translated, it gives CACRERGLTEAFF.

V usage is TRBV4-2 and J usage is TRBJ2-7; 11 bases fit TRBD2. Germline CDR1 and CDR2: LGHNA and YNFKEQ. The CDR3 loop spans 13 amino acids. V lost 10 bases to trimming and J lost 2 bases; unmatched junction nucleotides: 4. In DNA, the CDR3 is TGTGCCAACTTACTAGCGGGGGCCTACGAGCAGTACTTC. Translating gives CANLLAGAYEQYF.

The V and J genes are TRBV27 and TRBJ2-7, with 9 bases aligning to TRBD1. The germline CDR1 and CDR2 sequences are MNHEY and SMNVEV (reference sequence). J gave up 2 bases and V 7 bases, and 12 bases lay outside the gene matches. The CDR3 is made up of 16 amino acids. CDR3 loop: CASTRKPGQGPYEQYF. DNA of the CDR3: TGTGCCAGCACTCGGAAACCGGGACAGGGCCCCTACGAGCAGTACTTC.

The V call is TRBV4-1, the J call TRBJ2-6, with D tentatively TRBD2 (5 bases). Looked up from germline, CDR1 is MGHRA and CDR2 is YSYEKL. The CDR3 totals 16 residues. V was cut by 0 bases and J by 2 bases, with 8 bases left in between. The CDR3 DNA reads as TGCGCCAGCAGCCAAGAGGAGAGGGCTGGGGCCAACGTCCTGACTTTC. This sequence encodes CASSQEERAGANVLTF.

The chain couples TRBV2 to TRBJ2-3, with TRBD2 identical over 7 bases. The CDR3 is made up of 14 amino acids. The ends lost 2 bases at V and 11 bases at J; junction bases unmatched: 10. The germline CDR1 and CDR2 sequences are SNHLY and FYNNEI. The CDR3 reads CASSELKVTGGQYF. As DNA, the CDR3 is TGTGCCAGCAGTGAATTAAAGGTCACGGGAGGGCAGTATTTT. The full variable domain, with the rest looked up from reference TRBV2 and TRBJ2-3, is EPEVTQTPSHQVTQMGQEVILRCVPISNHLYFYWYRQILGQKVEFLVSFYNNEISEKSEIFDDQFSVERPDGSNFTLKIRSTKLEDSAMYFCASSELKVTGGQYFGPGTRLTVL.

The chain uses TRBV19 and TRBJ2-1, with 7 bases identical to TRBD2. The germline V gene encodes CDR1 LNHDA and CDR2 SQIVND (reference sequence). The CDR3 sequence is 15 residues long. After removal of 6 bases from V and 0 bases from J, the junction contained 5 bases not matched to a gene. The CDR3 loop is CASRMGGSSYNEQFF. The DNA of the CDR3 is TGTGCCAGTAGGATGGGGGGGAGCTCCTACAATGAGCAGTTCTTC.

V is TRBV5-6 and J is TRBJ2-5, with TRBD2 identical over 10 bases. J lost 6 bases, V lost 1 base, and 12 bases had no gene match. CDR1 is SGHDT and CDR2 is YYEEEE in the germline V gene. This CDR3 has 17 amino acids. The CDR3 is CASSLIQRLAGGKTQYF. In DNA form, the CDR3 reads TGTGCCAGCAGCTTGATCCAGCGACTAGCGGGCGGGAAGACCCAGTACTTC.

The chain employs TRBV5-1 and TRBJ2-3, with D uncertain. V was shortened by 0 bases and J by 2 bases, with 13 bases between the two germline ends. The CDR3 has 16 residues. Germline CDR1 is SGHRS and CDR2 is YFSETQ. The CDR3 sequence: CASSLGAEGYTDTQYF. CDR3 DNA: TGCGCCAGCAGCTTGGGTGCGGAAGGATACACAGATACGCAGTATTTT. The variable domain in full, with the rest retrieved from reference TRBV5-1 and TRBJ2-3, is KAGVTQTPRYLIKTRGQQVTLSCSPISGHRSVSWYQQTPGQGLQFLFEYFSETQRNKGNFPGRFSGRQFSNSRSEMNVSTLELGDSALYLCASSLGAEGYTDTQYFGPGTRLTVL.

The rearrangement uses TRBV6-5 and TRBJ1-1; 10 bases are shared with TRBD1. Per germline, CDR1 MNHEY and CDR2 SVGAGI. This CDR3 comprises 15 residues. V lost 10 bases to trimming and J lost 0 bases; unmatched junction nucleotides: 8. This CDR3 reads CATGDRGDMNTEAFF. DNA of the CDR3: TGTGCCACGGGGGACAGGGGTGATATGAACACTGAAGCTTTCTTT.

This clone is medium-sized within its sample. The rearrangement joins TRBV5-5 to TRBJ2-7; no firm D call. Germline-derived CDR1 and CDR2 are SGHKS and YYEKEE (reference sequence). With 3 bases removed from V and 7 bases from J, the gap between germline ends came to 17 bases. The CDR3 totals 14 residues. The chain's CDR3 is CASSSGFHPREQYF. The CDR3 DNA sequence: TGTGCCAGCAGCTCCGGGTTCCATCCTCGGGAGCAGTACTTC.

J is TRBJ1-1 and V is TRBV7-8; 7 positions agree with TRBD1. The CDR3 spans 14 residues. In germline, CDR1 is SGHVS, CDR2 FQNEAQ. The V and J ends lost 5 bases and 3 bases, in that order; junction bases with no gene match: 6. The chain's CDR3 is CASSPRQGDTEAFF. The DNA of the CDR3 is TGTGCCAGCAGCCCCCGACAGGGAGACACTGAAGCTTTCTTT.